This T cell receptor beta chain is from a study of cytomegalovirus exposure and HLA in healthy donors. PCR employed 60 Vbeta and 13 Jbeta primers. This table comes from immunoSEQ multiplex PCR, and its TCRdb copy is limited to in-frame clones, with some not included. The sample includes some 170,000 clones, over 70% of them seen just once. Findings and caveats of the study: Cytomegalovirus-associated status was assigned to about 150 TCR beta chains. Fewer N-insertions (relative to the 666-donor mean) were reportedly seen in an Asian-associated ancestry cluster in a later analysis.

As regards this clone: Its antigen is currently unknown.

The donors (healthy individuals) were bone marrow donors. Though probably carrying unrecorded immune exposures, donors were nominally healthy at sampling. The CDR3 runs to 14 residues. The V gene end was trimmed by 4 bases and the J gene end by 9 bases; junction bases not matched to a gene: 9. Germline V gives CDR1 MNHEY, CDR2 SMNVEV (reference sequence). This TCR was sampled from a woman aged 60-70 years in good health and CMV-seropositive. The J gene is TRBJ2-5, the V gene TRBV27, with 9 bases fitting TRBD1. The sequencing input was PBMCs. DNA for the CDR3: TGTGCCAGCAGTTGGACAGGGGCCGTTGGAGCCCAGTACTTC. This encodes CASSWTGAVGAQYF.